Listed below are T cell receptor beta chains from one sample, sequenced in a study of shared clonotypes between healthy human individuals. The method was immunoSEQ multiplex PCR; TCRdb's version includes in-frame clones alone and lacks a portion of them. The sample has 450,000 or so clones, approximately 80% seen once. The sequenced sample was PBMCs. These receptors were collected from a woman between 40 and 55 years old in good health. Some clones in this sample may be carry-over from other donors' samples. The CDR3 runs from the conserved cysteine through the conserved F or W. D genes are given only for firm matches. Size values are once, few and many counts, or a class for expanded clones, and some rows have none.

size	D	V	J	CDR3	DNA
once	TRBD1	TRBV5-1	TRBJ2-5	CASSRQGQGETQYF	TGCGCCAGCAGCCGGCAGGGACAGGGGGAGACCCAGTACTTC
.	.	TRBV28	TRBJ2-3	CASKATDTQYF	TGTGCCAGCAAAGCGACAGATACGCAGTATTTT
.	.	TRBV7-3	TRBJ2-7	CASSSTGFEQYF	TGTGCCAGCAGCTCTACAGGGTTCGAGCAGTACTTC
.	TRBD2	TRBV29-1	TRBJ2-1	CSVAPSSGRGNEQFF	TGCAGCGTCGCCCCTAGTAGCGGGAGGGGGAATGAGCAGTTCTTC
once	.	TRBV19	TRBJ2-7	CASSMVAGVAYEQYF	TGTGCCAGTAGTATGGTGGCAGGGGTAGCCTACGAGCAGTACTTC
few	.	TRBV9	TRBJ2-4	CASARDNGLPPWVQYF	TGTGCCAGTGCCCGGGACAACGGTCTTCCCCCTTGGGTTCAGTACTTC
.	.	TRBV5-1	TRBJ2-7	CASSPVFGSSYEQYF	TGCGCCAGCAGTCCGGTTTTTGGCAGCTCCTACGAGCAGTACTTC
.	.	TRBV4-3	TRBJ1-2	CASSQAGQAIYGYTF	TGCGCCAGCAGCCAAGCCGGCCAGGCGATCTATGGCTACACCTTC
.	.	TRBV5-1	TRBJ2-7	CASSISGDRRYEQYF	TGCGCCAGCAGCATCTCTGGGGACCGTAGATACGAGCAGTACTTC
.	TRBD2	TRBV5-1	TRBJ2-7	CASSSTSGSYEQYF	TGCGCCAGCAGCTCGACTAGCGGGAGCTACGAGCAGTACTTC
.	.	TRBV6-5	TRBJ2-7	CASSYDSSSYEQYF	TGTGCCAGCAGTTATGACAGCAGCTCCTACGAGCAGTACTTC
.	.	TRBV4-3	TRBJ1-4	CASSPFISTNEKLFF	TGCGCCAGCAGCCCTTTCATATCAACTAATGAAAAACTGTTTTTT
.	.	TRBV19	TRBJ2-2	CASSTPGRSGELFF	TGTGCCAGTAGTACACCGGGGAGGTCCGGGGAGCTGTTTTTT
.	.	TRBV7-8	TRBJ1-3	CASSLATAAGNTIYF	TGTGCCAGCAGCTTAGCGACAGCAGCAGGAAACACCATATATTTT
.	.	TRBV30	TRBJ1-2	CAWSVGQGYHTF	TGTGCCTGGAGTGTGGGCCAGGGATATCACACCTTC
.	.	TRBV5-6	TRBJ1-4	CASSLREKLFF	TGTGCCAGCAGCTTACGAGAAAAACTGTTTTTT
.	.	TRBV28	TRBJ1-1	CATTVASAMNTEAFF	TGTGCCACAACGGTTGCTTCGGCCATGAACACTGAAGCTTTCTTT
.	.	TRBV5-1	TRBJ2-1	CASSLEGVISKGDEQFF	TGCGCCAGCAGCTTGGAAGGGGTTATCTCCAAGGGAGATGAGCAGTTCTTC
.	.	TRBV11-1	TRBJ2-7	CASKPIFYEQYF	TGTGCCAGCAAGCCGATTTTCTACGAGCAGTACTTC
many	.	TRBV11-2	TRBJ2-7	CASSFSFSHEQYF	TGTGCCAGCAGCTTTTCGTTTTCCCACGAGCAGTACTTC
.	.	TRBV30	TRBJ1-1	CAWSRDWTEAFF	TGTGCCTGGAGTAGAGACTGGACTGAAGCTTTCTTT
.	TRBD1	TRBV19	TRBJ1-2	CASRGQGSNYGYTF	TGTGCCAGTAGGGGACAGGGAAGTAACTATGGCTACACCTTC
once	.	TRBV27	TRBJ2-1	CASSLSRPSSYNEQFF	TGTGCCAGCAGTTTATCGAGGCCTAGCTCCTACAATGAGCAGTTCTTC
.	.	TRBV7-9	TRBJ2-2	CASSLNRAANTGELFF	TGTGCCAGCAGCTTAAACAGGGCGGCGAACACCGGGGAGCTGTTTTTT
.	.	TRBV5-1	TRBJ1-2	CASSSLPGDGYTF	TGCGCCAGCAGCTCGCTACCCGGGGATGGCTACACCTTC
once	TRBD1	TRBV7-2	TRBJ1-1	CASSFGGGAGTEAFF	TGTGCCAGCAGCTTTGGAGGGGGCGCGGGGACTGAAGCTTTCTTT
few	.	TRBV5-6	TRBJ1-2	CASSFRGASNYGYTF	TGTGCCAGCAGCTTCCGGGGCGCCTCTAACTATGGCTACACCTTC
.	.	TRBV4-3	TRBJ2-3	CASSQRAGWSDTQYF	TGCGCCAGCAGCCAAAGGGCAGGGTGGTCAGATACGCAGTATTTT
once	TRBD2	TRBV20-1	TRBJ2-5	CSAARLGGADF	TGCAGTGCCGCAAGGCTCGGGGGGGCGGACTTC
.	TRBD1	TRBV7-8	TRBJ2-7	CASSYQQGYEQYF	TGTGCCAGCAGCTATCAACAGGGGTACGAGCAGTACTTC